The T cell receptor (beta chain) under discussion was sequenced for a study of blood T cell repertoires in COVID-19 (dated by TCRdb to about 2020). With regard to the full study: Samples covering the acute and convalescent phases of COVID-19 were provided by collaborators in the United States, Italy and Spain. The prospective study material was composed of cDNA or gDNA derived from T cells, B-cell-depleted T cells, or PBMCs. Subjects who had been exposed to COVID-19, were actively infected with it, or had recovered from it provided the deeply sampled blood TCRbeta repertoires that made up the dataset. The repertoires were released in a freely available public database meant as a resource for research on the immune response to SARS-CoV-2. Samples came from the ongoing ImmuneRACE study (first 160 participants) plus 1,254 subjects from 6 global collaborators. Nearly every sample came with metadata listing a de-identified subject ID, COVID-19 status, age in years and sex. Where available, HLA class I and class II types were obtained from metadata supplied by the sample provider rather than from assay-based typing. Broader findings and caveats from the paper: The quantity of clinical and demographic metadata differed by source and by participant and was supplied without curation.

This clone was seen a single time. The antigen it binds to is not known. Within one base of it there is no much larger clone, and no base qualities were kept. The CDR3 goes from the cysteine to the phenylalanine over 14 residues. The CDR3 DNA has 42 bases and is translated from base 1. After removal of 6 bases from V and 4 bases from J, the junction retains 6 bases not matched to a gene. Sequences MNHEY (CDR1) and SMNVEV (CDR2) are obtained from the germline V gene (reference sequence). The collaborating institutions used their own protocols to collect whole blood in K2EDTA tubes. For TCRbeta analysis, collaborators shipped samples as frozen whole blood, isolated PBMCs, or DNA extracted from either of those sample types. The immunoSEQ Assay, a bias-controlled multiplex PCR, was used to amplify TCRbeta CDR3 regions from genomic DNA. Per the source publication's procedure: Within the assay, amplification of reference gene primers was used to estimate how many nucleated cells each sample contained. To quantify the absolute abundance of each unique TCRbeta CDR3 rearrangement, sequence reads were collapsed and filtered. For each sample, productive Simpson clonality was calculated as the square root of Simpson's diversity index over productive rearrangements. TCRdb's version of the immuneACCESS table is confined to in-frame rearrangements and falls short of the full clone set. An unresolved V gene accounts for under half of the shortfall where checked; the remainder is of unknown origin. D and trimming come from the DNA, and the V and J calls and clone size come from that table. Here the sample has roughly 43,000 clones; approximately 88% occur a single time. Over 3.5% of the sample belongs to the ten largest clones.

The chain uses TRBV27 and TRBJ1-5, and 7 bases in between align with TRBD1. The sequenced sample was peripheral blood. The source is a human donor in a cohort sampled during active COVID-19. The CDR3 has the sequence CASSPRQGNQPQHF. The DNA reads as follows: TGTGCCAGCAGCCCAAGACAGGGAAATCAGCCCCAGCATTTT.